This entry is about one T cell receptor (beta chain). The data derive from a study of OX40 agonist ivuxolimab in advanced cancers. Produced via immunoSEQ multiplex PCR; TCRdb's table is partial and in-frame only. The sample shows some 74,000 clones, almost 85% of them seen only once. The CDR3 runs to 14 residues. The V gene's germline CDR1 is SGHRS and CDR2 YFSETQ. V lost 4 bases and J lost 15; bases outside the gene matches: 13. The sequencing used CD4+ or CD8+ T cells sorted from blood, collected in a trial of the OX40 agonist ivuxolimab. The receptor was isolated from an adult with an advanced solid tumor such as melanoma, head and neck, liver or kidney cancer. The rearrangement joins TRBV5-1 to TRBJ2-1; the match to TRBD2 covers 10 bases. The CDR3 spells CASSEPTSGRGRFF. The CDR3 DNA reads as TGCGCCAGCAGCGAGCCGACTAGCGGGCGGGGAAGGTTCTTC.